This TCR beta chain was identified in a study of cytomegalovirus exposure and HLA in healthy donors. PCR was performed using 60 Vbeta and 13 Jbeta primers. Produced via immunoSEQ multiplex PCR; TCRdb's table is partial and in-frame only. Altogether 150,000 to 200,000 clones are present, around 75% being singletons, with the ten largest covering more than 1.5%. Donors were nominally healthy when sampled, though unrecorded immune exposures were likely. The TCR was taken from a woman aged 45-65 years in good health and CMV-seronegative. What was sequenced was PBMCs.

The CDR3 sequence is CASSAREAGGEKLFF. In nucleotides, the CDR3 is TGTGCCAGCAGCGCTCGGGAGGCAGGCGGTGAAAAACTGTTTTTT. V usage is TRBV9 and J usage is TRBJ1-4; D ambiguous. With 3 bases removed from V and 7 bases from J, the gap between germline ends came to 16 bases. Germline V lookup: CDR1 SGDLS, CDR2 YYNGEE. This CDR3 is 15 amino acids long.